A selection of T cell receptor beta chains follows, all from one sample in a study of chemoradiotherapy in HPV16-positive cancers. TCRdb keeps only in-frame clones here, not all; method: immunoSEQ multiplex PCR. The table has almost 15,000 clones, about 86% seen once. The starting material was blood, obtained from a patient who underwent chemoradiotherapy. These receptors all stem from a human donor with HPV-associated anogenital cancer. Each CDR3 is given with its conserved first and last residue. The D gene is left open where the match is weak. Rows give clone size only sometimes, using once, few, many, or a class for an expanded clone.

J gene	D gene	V gene	clone size	CDR3 DNA	CDR3 protein
TRBJ1-3	NA	TRBV7-9	NA	TGTGCCAGCAGCTTAGCGCGGGGGTTTGGAAACACCATATATTTT	CASSLARGFGNTIYF
TRBJ1-1	NA	TRBV19	NA	TGTGCCAGTAGTGAGCGACGTATGAACACTGAAGCTTTCTTT	CASSERRMNTEAFF
TRBJ2-7	TRBD1	TRBV27	few	TGTGCCAGCAGTGTCGGGGGACAGGGGCTCCACGAGCAGTACTTC	CASSVGGQGLHEQYF
TRBJ2-4	NA	TRBV29-1	NA	TGCAGCGTTGGAGACTCAAAGGGCAAAAACATTCAGTACTTC	CSVGDSKGKNIQYF
TRBJ1-1	NA	TRBV6-6	NA	TGTGCCAGCAGTTCTGGATTGAACACTGAAGCTTTCTTT	CASSSGLNTEAFF
TRBJ2-2	NA	TRBV6-5	once	TGTGCCAGCAGTTCCGGGACATGGGAGCTGTTTTTT	CASSSGTWELFF
TRBJ2-3	NA	TRBV14	NA	TGTGCCAGCAGCCAAGGGTCAGGGGGCACAGATACGCAGTATTTT	CASSQGSGGTDTQYF
TRBJ1-1	NA	TRBV5-4	NA	TGTGCCAGCACCGGCGAGGGGGGGCTGGCTGAAGCTTTCTTT	CASTGEGGLAEAFF
TRBJ2-7	TRBD2	TRBV2	NA	TGTGCCAGCAGTGAAGCTGGACTAGCGGGGGCTAATTCCTACGAGCAGTACTTC	CASSEAGLAGANSYEQYF
TRBJ1-2	TRBD1	TRBV5-6	once	TGTGCCAGCAGCCCCAGGGGGCAGGACTATGGCTACACCTTC	CASSPRGQDYGYTF
TRBJ1-5	NA	TRBV7-2	NA	TGTGCCAGCAGACCCACAGGAGGTCTCAATCAGCCCCAGCATTTT	CASRPTGGLNQPQHF